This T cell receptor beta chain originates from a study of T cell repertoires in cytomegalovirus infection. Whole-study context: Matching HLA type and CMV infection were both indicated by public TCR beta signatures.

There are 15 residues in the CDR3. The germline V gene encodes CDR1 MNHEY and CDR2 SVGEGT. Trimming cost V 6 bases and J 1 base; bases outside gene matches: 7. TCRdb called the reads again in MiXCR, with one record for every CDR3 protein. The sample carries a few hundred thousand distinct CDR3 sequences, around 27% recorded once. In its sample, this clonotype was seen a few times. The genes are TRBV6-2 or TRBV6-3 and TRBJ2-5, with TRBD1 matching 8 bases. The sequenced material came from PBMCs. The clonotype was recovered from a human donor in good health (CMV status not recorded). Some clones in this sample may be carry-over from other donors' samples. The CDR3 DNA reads TGTGCCAGCAGCCTAGGGACAGGCCCCCAAGAGACCCAGTACTTC. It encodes CASSLGTGPQETQYF.